This T cell receptor (beta chain) was identified in a study of blood T cell repertoires in COVID-19. The protocol was immunoSEQ multiplex PCR, while the TCRdb copy is restricted to in-frame clones and leaves out a portion. This sample has tens of thousands of clones, with under 85% found just once. This TCR was recovered from a woman of 80 years or more with acute or convalescent COVID-19. Sequenced input: peripheral blood.

CDR3 DNA: TGTGCCAGCAGCTCTGGGGGGGCTTATGAAAAACTGTTTTTT. Translating gives CASSSGGAYEKLFF. This chain links TRBV5-4 with TRBJ1-4; possible D gene TRBD1, 6 bases. This CDR3 has 14 amino acids. Trimming took 3 bases from V and 6 from J, leaving 12 bases between them. The germline V gene has CDR1 SGHNT and CDR2 YYREEE (reference sequence).